These 9 T cell receptor beta chains were sequenced from one sample in a study of identical twins' blood T cells. TCRdb reanalysed the 5' RACE reads using MiXCR and keeps one entry per CDR3 protein. The sample holds 450 to 550 distinct CDR3 sequences; 69% are singletons and the top ten take around 15%. Material: PBMCs. Receptors were obtained from a woman aged 18-55 years in good health.

About this clonotype: One end of the junction varies from germline; a read error may be responsible. The rearrangement joins TRBV7-2 to TRBJ1-2; perhaps TRBD1 as D (5 bases). The CDR3 is made up of 13 amino acids. Germline V CDR1 and CDR2: SGHTA, FQGNSA. The CDR3 nucleotides read TGTGCCAGCAGAGGGACGGCGAGCTATGGCTGCACCTTC. Encoded protein: CASRGTASYGCTF.

V and J are TRBV29-1 and TRBJ1-5; TRBD1 matches at 10 bases. This CDR3 contains 15 residues. The germline V gene encodes CDR1 SQVTM and CDR2 ANQGSEA. With V trimmed by 0 bases and J by 2 bases, 1 base remained unmatched. The CDR3 spells CSVEDGTGGNQPQHF. Written as DNA, the CDR3 is TGCAGCGTTGAAGATGGGACAGGGGGCAATCAGCCCCAGCATTTT.

The V gene is TRBV7-9, the J gene TRBJ2-7, with 9 nucleotides matching TRBD1. The germline V gene has CDR1 SEHNR and CDR2 FQNEAQ (reference sequence). With V trimmed by 3 bases and J by 2 bases, 5 bases remained unmatched. This CDR3 comprises 15 residues. CDR3 loop: CASSFNRDRAYEQYF. CDR3 sequence (DNA): TGTGCCAGCAGCTTCAACCGGGACAGGGCCTACGAGCAGTACTTC.

This clonotype has a handful of counts. This rearrangement joins TRBV20-1 to TRBJ1-3, with D perhaps matching TRBD1 (6 bases). Trimming shortened V by 4 bases and J by 1 base, and 11 bases separated the two germline ends. Germline V lookup: CDR1 DFQATT, CDR2 SNEGSKA (reference sequence). This CDR3 comprises 14 residues. The CDR3 is CSATRGRSGNTIYF. As DNA, the CDR3 is TGCAGTGCTACCAGGGGAAGGTCTGGAAACACCATATATTTT.

As concerns this clonotype: Compared with germline, one end of the junction differs, possibly owing to a read error. The rearrangement joins TRBV30 to TRBJ1-1, with a weak D call TRBD1 (5 bases). The germline gives CDR1 GTSNPN, CDR2 SVGIG (reference sequence). This CDR3 comprises 13 residues. The CDR3 coding sequence is TGTGCCTGGGGAAGGGGTAAAAGCACTGAAGATTTCTTT. Its translation is CAWGRGKSTEDFF. The complete variable domain, with remaining parts taken from reference TRBV30 and TRBJ1-1, reads SQTIHQWPATLVQPVGSPLSLECTVEGTSNPNLYWYRQAAGRGLQLLFYSVGIGQISSEVPQNLSASRPQDRQFILSSKKLLLSDSGFYLCAWGRGKSTEDFFGQGTRLTVV.

This clonotype was seen only a few times. This rearrangement joins TRBV9 to TRBJ1-6, with D perhaps TRBD1 (6 bases). Germline CDR1 and CDR2: SGDLS and YYNGEE. Trimming removed 0 bases at V and 7 bases at J, with 14 bases between. This CDR3 region has 16 residues. The CDR3: CASSVVGGPNNSPLHF. The CDR3 bases are TGTGCCAGCAGCGTAGTAGGGGGTCCGAACAATTCACCCCTCCACTTT.

The rearrangement links TRBV6-2 or TRBV6-3 to TRBJ1-1; D is perhaps TRBD1 (5 bases). The CDR3 totals 12 residues. CDR1 is MNHEY, CDR2 SVGEGT, per germline. V was shortened by 10 bases and J by 1 base, with 10 bases between the two germline ends. This chain's CDR3 is CAMGDGNTEAFF. The CDR3 DNA is TGTGCCATGGGGGACGGGAACACTGAAGCTTTCTTT.

In nucleotides, the CDR3 is TGTGCCATCAGTAGTGGCCGACAGAGAATGAACACTGAAGCTTTCTTT. Translating it yields CAISSGRQRMNTEAFF. The rearrangement links TRBV10-3 to TRBJ1-1; weak D call: TRBD1 (5 bases). Germline V gene sequence: CDR1 ENHRY, CDR2 SYGVKD. V lost 5 bases and J lost 0, with 16 bases in between. This CDR3 spans 16 amino acids.

The V call is TRBV5-6, the J call TRBJ1-1; D is perhaps TRBD1 (5 bases). The germline V and J ends were trimmed by 2 bases and 4 bases, with 9 bases remaining between them. This CDR3 has 13 residues. In germline, CDR1 is SGHDT, CDR2 YYEEEE. The CDR3 loop reads CASSLAGPTEAFF. The CDR3 DNA reads TGTGCCAGCAGCTTAGCAGGGCCCACTGAAGCTTTCTTT.